The sequence of this TCR beta chain was determined in a study of identical twins (dated by TCRdb to the mid-2010s). Background for the entire study: To test whether fetal clonotypes persist, this study deep-sequenced TCR alpha and beta repertoires from monozygotic twins, from unrelated adults of various ages, and from cord blood. To rule out contamination, the twin experiments were replicated at different times with different library preparation protocols. General conclusions and limits of the study: Invariant T cells such as MAIT and iNKT could partly confound zero-insertion analyses, though diverse VJ usage argued against this for most clonotypes. A weaker excess of twin sharing was found in beta out-of-frame sequences because the signal-to-noise ratio was lowered by fewer shared sequences. Because the same donors could not be followed over many years, the conclusions depended on cross-sectional statistical analysis. Fewer insertions were carried by abundant cord blood beta clonotypes, a similar but weaker trend appeared in young adult naive repertoires, and no such trend appeared in memory repertoires. Recombination models systematically underestimated out-of-frame TCR alpha sharing in monozygotic twins but agreed with sharing between unrelated individuals. Compared with coincidental sharing between unrelated individuals, out-of-frame TCR alpha sequences shared between twins showed an excess of sequences with low generation probability.

All donors were healthy Caucasians. The twin cohort consisted of three pairs of female monozygotic twins, all aged roughly 18 to 30 years. Peripheral blood mononuclear cells were used as the source from which RNA for TCR libraries was isolated. Library prep was done by 5' RACE. Instrument on record: Illumina HiSeq 2000. A universal primer binding site was introduced by template switching, and a unique molecular identifier was present in the final cDNA, enabling accurate counting of TCR cDNA molecules. First-strand cDNA for TCR alpha and beta chains was synthesized from specific primers in the conserved constant-segment region. To control for contamination, each cDNA library was double barcoded with a SMART-Mk sample barcode plus Illumina barcodes. Two successive PCR steps introduced TruSeq adapter sequences along with Illumina sample barcodes. The TCR alpha and beta cDNA libraries were sequenced on the Illumina HiSeq platform using custom primers. The authors' analysis ran thus. MiGEC processed the raw reads to extract unique molecular identifiers, while MiXCR was used to determine the CDR3 positions. Recombination models were inferred per individual with the repgenHMM and IGoR tools using an EM algorithm. Shared clonotype analysis was performed with the tcR package in R, normalizing sharing by the product of cloneset sizes. Out-of-frame nonproductive sequences were analyzed to study raw recombination free of thymic and clonal selection effects. TCRdb reprocessing: public reads trimmed at Q25 with fastp, clones called with MiXCR, in-frame beta chains kept. Duplicate CDR3 protein sequences are folded into a single record with the most common DNA and genes. None of the V and J calls come from the authors' own analysis; TCRdb made them. This sample gives hundreds of thousands of distinct CDR3 sequences in total; about 12% of them show up just once. The biggest ten clones account for around 1.5% of the sample.

For this clonotype: The target of this receptor is not known. The input lacks base qualities; no much larger clone sits a single base away.

After removal of 5 bases from V and 7 bases from J, the junction retains 7 bases not matched to a gene. The CDR3 runs 15 residues from the cysteine to the phenylalanine. Only the CDR3 part of the read is kept: 45 bases, read in frame from the first base. From the germline V gene (reference sequence), CDR1 is SEHNR and CDR2 is FQNEAQ. The same sample was also used in a study of yellow fever vaccine responses in identical twins. Per the second study: According to the authors, in identical twins the way T cells responded to vaccination appeared partly convergent and partly personalized. Focusing on identical twins, the study followed the T cell clones that responded to the vaccine, and did so with precision.

Sequencing was carried out using PBMCs. The source of this sequence is a woman between 18 and 29 years old in good health. The chain is made from TRBV7-9 and TRBJ2-1; 11 bases in the junction line up with TRBD2. The CDR3 has the sequence CASSLYSGRANEQFF. The sequenced DNA is TGTGCCAGCAGCCTTTATAGCGGGAGGGCGAATGAGCAGTTCTTC.